The rows below give T cell receptor beta chains drawn from one sample of a study of blood T cell repertoires in COVID-19. Sequencing used immunoSEQ multiplex PCR; TCRdb keeps in-frame clones, though not all of them. In the table there are about 97,000 clones, approximately 80% of which are singletons. The sequenced sample consisted of peripheral blood. Source of these receptors: a man between 70 and 80 years old with acute or convalescent COVID-19. CDR3s include the opening cysteine and the closing phenylalanine or tryptophan. The order of the fields is V gene, CDR3 length, J gene, D gene, CDR3 protein. The D gene is left open where the match is weak.

TRBV2,14,TRBJ2-2,NA,CASGTGPNTGELFF
TRBV2,12,TRBJ2-1,TRBD2,CASRLTSGREFF
TRBV5-6,14,TRBJ2-1,TRBD2,CASRVAGSYNEQFF
TRBV3-1/TRBV3-2,17,TRBJ2-2,TRBD2,CASSQGTGTRYTGELFF
TRBV6-5,14,TRBJ1-1,TRBD1,CASSPDRGNTEAFF
TRBV3-1/TRBV3-2,14,TRBJ1-5,TRBD1,CASSQGQGFQPQHF
TRBV15,16,TRBJ1-5,TRBD1,CATSRTGVTPIKPQHF
TRBV2,13,TRBJ1-2,NA,CASTPDRNYGYTF
TRBV7-2,15,TRBJ2-5,TRBD1,CASSLAGQVQETQYF
TRBV6-1,14,TRBJ1-5,NA,CASSDQFSNQPQHF
TRBV6-5,12,TRBJ2-7,NA,CASSYEGYEQYF
TRBV7-2,16,TRBJ2-5,TRBD2,CASSLSSGGAGETQYF
TRBV10-1,17,TRBJ2-2,TRBD1,CASSESRDSLNTGELFF
TRBV15,15,TRBJ2-7,TRBD2,CATSEGLASSYEQYF
TRBV4-1,14,TRBJ1-4,NA,CASSQERNRVQLFF
TRBV11-2,16,TRBJ2-5,TRBD2,CASSFGTSGSAETQYF
TRBV30,11,TRBJ2-7,NA,CAWGRSGEQYF
TRBV6-6,16,TRBJ2-3,TRBD2,CASSQPLAGYTDTQYF
TRBV6-5,14,TRBJ1-2,NA,CASSSPQGVYGYTF
TRBV18,14,TRBJ1-1,NA,CASSPRSMITEAFF
TRBV5-4,13,TRBJ2-1,NA,CASRGLSGNEQFF
TRBV6-5,15,TRBJ2-3,TRBD1,CASIPGRGRTDTQYF
TRBV2,15,TRBJ1-1,TRBD1,CANTDRVEGRTEAFF
TRBV24-1,16,TRBJ2-2,TRBD1,CATSDPGTGNTGELFF
TRBV7-8,15,TRBJ1-1,NA,CASSLAAGSGSEAFF
TRBV28,15,TRBJ2-7,NA,CASSFSGTPPGEQYF
TRBV7-8,17,TRBJ1-2,TRBD1,CASSLFRDRGRIYGYTF
TRBV7-8,17,TRBJ2-1,NA,CASSLSGGSGLYNEQFF
TRBV9,15,TRBJ2-1,NA,CASSVDRASYNEQFF
TRBV18,15,TRBJ1-3,NA,CASSPTVISGNTIYF
TRBV5-6,16,TRBJ1-5,NA,CASSLTGRYSNQPQHF
TRBV30,14,TRBJ2-7,TRBD1,CAWRKPGQVNEQYF
TRBV29-1,13,TRBJ2-7,TRBD1,CSGGTGTGNEQYF
TRBV7-2,16,TRBJ1-4,TRBD1,CASSLGGTGTNEKLFF
TRBV6-2/TRBV6-3,20,TRBJ2-1,TRBD2,CASSYPTSGSLRVSYNEQFF
TRBV7-9,13,TRBJ1-3,NA,CASSLLSGNTIYF
TRBV9,16,TRBJ2-5,TRBD2,CASSARLAGGRGTQYF
TRBV27,14,TRBJ1-2,NA,CASSPHGQRDGYTF
TRBV28,18,TRBJ1-6,TRBD1,CASRPDRGLSSYNSPLHF
TRBV6-5,14,TRBJ1-2,NA,CASSRTEPYYGYTF
TRBV6-5,14,TRBJ1-1,TRBD1,CASRGGQGSTEAFF
TRBV7-3,16,TRBJ2-2,TRBD1,CASSSLTGVVPGELFF
TRBV18,14,TRBJ1-1,NA,CASSPITRNTEAFF
TRBV7-3,15,TRBJ1-1,NA,CASSLTPFGDTEAFF
TRBV3-1/TRBV3-2,17,TRBJ2-1,NA,CASSLEQDSNSYNEQFF
TRBV15,16,TRBJ1-1,NA,CATSRERTGYGTEAFF
TRBV10-1,16,TRBJ2-1,NA,CASPENEESSYNEQFF
TRBV10-3,14,TRBJ2-1,NA,CAISAGTSYNEQFF
TRBV7-8,14,TRBJ2-3,TRBD2,CASTGTTRRDTQYF
TRBV10-3,13,TRBJ1-2,NA,CAISGGVAHGYTF
TRBV9,15,TRBJ1-6,NA,CASSVGNVRGSPLHF